The next 18 T cell receptor beta chains were all read from a single sample in a study of graft-versus-host responses after intestinal transplantation. TCRdb keeps only in-frame clones here, not all; method: immunoSEQ multiplex PCR. The sample lists tens of thousands of clones, roughly nine tenths occurring once. Sequenced here: PBMCs, sampled 650 to 670 days after intestinal transplant. The source of these receptors is a human patient who received an intestinal transplant, so some T cells may come from the graft donor.

The chain has TRBV2 and TRBJ1-1, with 7 positions matching TRBD1. Trimming took 6 bases from V and 3 from J; bases not matched to a gene: 7. The CDR3 is 14 amino acids. Per the germline V gene, CDR1 is SNHLY and CDR2 is FYNNEI. CDR3 sequence reads: CASSQGQSDTEAFF. The CDR3 nucleotides are TGTGCCAGCAGCCAGGGACAGTCCGACACTGAAGCTTTCTTT.

The chain links TRBV7-2 to TRBJ1-2, with D hard to call. The CDR3 has 13 amino acids. V was shortened by 4 bases and J by 4 bases, with 10 bases between the two germline ends. CDR1 is SGHTA, CDR2 FQGNSA, per germline. The CDR3 DNA is TGTGCCAGCAGCTCCGACACCCTCTATGGCTACACCTTC. It specifies CASSSDTLYGYTF.

The gene calls are TRBV19 and TRBJ2-2; no reliable D call. With 3 bases removed from V and 6 bases from J, the gap between germline ends came to 8 bases. The CDR3 spans 13 residues. From germline, CDR1 is LNHDA and CDR2 SQIVND (reference sequence). CDR3 sequence: CASSIFDSGELFF. Here the CDR3 DNA reads TGTGCCAGTAGTATCTTTGACTCCGGGGAGCTGTTTTTT.

CDR3 region: CASSLYGLETQYF. DNA of the CDR3: TGTGCCAGCAGCTTGTACGGTCTGGAGACCCAGTACTTC. The rearrangement uses TRBV7-3 and TRBJ2-5; D not resolved. There are 13 residues in the CDR3. Germline V CDR1 and CDR2: SGHTA, FQGTGA. The V end was cut by 3 bases, the J end by 5 bases, with 10 bases between.

The CDR3 DNA follows: TGTGCCAGCAGCTTAGGGCTAGCGGGGGTCGATGAGCAGTTCTTC. It encodes CASSLGLAGVDEQFF. This chain joins TRBV7-2 and TRBJ2-1; the match to TRBD2 covers 10 bases. The CDR3 covers 15 residues. Germline V gene sequence: CDR1 SGHTA, CDR2 FQGNSA. V trimming: 1 base; J trimming: 8 bases; junction bases outside the gene matches: 5.

This chain connects TRBV5-4 to TRBJ2-1; D ambiguous. In germline, CDR1 is SGHNT, CDR2 YYREEE (reference sequence). The CDR3 is 13 amino acids. V was shortened by 0 bases and J by 7 bases, with 8 bases between the two germline ends. CDR3 nucleotides: TGTGCCAGCAGCTTGGTGGGCACGAATGAGCAGTTCTTC. This gives the protein CASSLVGTNEQFF.

This chain joins TRBV21-1 and TRBJ1-1; TRBD1 was called by the table and not checked on the DNA. TRBV21-1 is given as a pseudogene. This CDR3 region has 13 residues. The CDR3 DNA sequence: TGTGCCAGAGGACAGGGGGCGCACACTGAAGCTTTCTTT. Its protein product is CARGQGAHTEAFF.

J is TRBJ1-1 and V is TRBV7-9; no reliable D call. Deletions cut 8 bases from V and 0 bases from J, with 7 bases between. Germline V gives CDR1 SEHNR, CDR2 FQNEAQ (reference sequence). This CDR3 has 12 amino acids. CDR3 sequence reads: CASSWVNTEAFF. The CDR3 nucleotides are TGTGCCAGCTCGTGGGTGAACACTGAAGCTTTCTTT.

The rearrangement uses TRBV7-7 and TRBJ2-2, with unresolved D. The CDR3 loop spans 14 amino acids. The germline gives CDR1 SSHAT, CDR2 FNYEAQ (reference sequence). Between the trimmed V and J ends, which lost 5 bases and 4 bases, there was a span of 11 bases. CDR3 nucleotide sequence: TGTGCCAGCAGCGCGTACACGGGCACCGGGGAGCTGTTTTTT. It specifies CASSAYTGTGELFF.

The V gene is TRBV6-5, the J gene TRBJ1-2, with a weak D call TRBD1 (6 bases). The CDR3 contains 13 residues. Trimming took 6 bases from V and 8 from J, leaving 16 bases between them. From germline, CDR1 is MNHEY and CDR2 SVGAGI. For the CDR3, the DNA is TGTGCCAGCAGATCCATTGACAGGTCGGGCTACACCTTC. Translated, it gives CASRSIDRSGYTF.

V and J are TRBV6-4 and TRBJ2-1; a possible D gene is TRBD1 (6 bases). V was pared by 2 bases and J by 6 bases, with 17 bases between. The CDR3 contains 16 residues. Looked up from germline, CDR1 is MRHNA and CDR2 is SNTAGT. CDR3 amino acids: CASSDITGSVVNEQFF. In DNA, the CDR3 is TGTGCCAGCAGTGACATCACAGGGAGTGTGGTCAATGAGCAGTTCTTC.

J is TRBJ2-3 and V is TRBV6-5; tentatively, D is TRBD2 (6 bases). The CDR3 has 16 amino acids. Trimming cost V 0 bases and J 0 bases, with 10 bases left between them. CDR1 and CDR2 (germline): MNHEY, SVGAGI. CDR3 coding DNA: TGTGCCAGCAGTTACTCATCGGGGGACAGCACAGATACGCAGTATTTT. This gives the protein CASSYSSGDSTDTQYF.

The V gene is TRBV7-6, the J gene TRBJ1-1; D is possibly TRBD1 (5 bases). The germline gives CDR1 SGHVS, CDR2 FNYEAQ. V lost 1 base and J 3 bases, leaving 18 bases between the germline ends. The CDR3 is 17 residues long. CDR3: CASSLGDVRGPHTEAFF. CDR3 in DNA: TGTGCCAGCAGCTTAGGGGACGTAAGGGGCCCTCACACTGAAGCTTTCTTT.

The gene calls are TRBV18 and TRBJ1-6, with TRBD1 matching 7 bases. Germline-derived CDR1 and CDR2 are KGHSH and LQKENI. V lost 3 bases, J lost 0 bases, and 2 bases stayed unmatched. CDR3 length: 16 residues. Here the CDR3 reads CASSPGQSSYNSPLHF. The DNA of the CDR3 is TGTGCCAGCTCACCGGGACAGAGCTCCTATAATTCACCCCTCCACTTT. The complete variable domain, with remaining parts taken from reference TRBV18 and TRBJ1-6, reads NAGVMQNPRHLVRRRGQEARLRCSPMKGHSHVYWYRQLPEEGLKFMVYLQKENIIDESGMPKERFSAEFPKEGPSILRIQQVVRGDSAAYFCASSPGQSSYNSPLHFGNGTRLTVT.

This rearrangement joins TRBV7-9 to TRBJ1-2; D gene ambiguous. The V and J ends lost 5 bases and 6 bases respectively, with 16 bases between them. Per the germline V gene, CDR1 is SEHNR and CDR2 is FQNEAQ (reference sequence). The CDR3 sequence is 14 residues long. In nucleotides, the CDR3 is TGTGCCAGCAGCGAGGACTATTGGATCAATGGCTACACCTTC. The encoded protein is CASSEDYWINGYTF.

The rearrangement links TRBV6-1 to TRBJ1-2; 7 nucleotides match TRBD1. V shed 10 bases, J shed 4 bases, and the junction held 9 bases outside the gene matches. Germline CDR1 reads MNHNS; CDR2 reads SASEGT. This CDR3 is built from 13 residues. CDR3: CATGQDGRYGYTF. Here the CDR3 DNA reads TGTGCCACCGGACAGGACGGTCGCTATGGCTACACCTTC.

The V call is TRBV5-5, the J call TRBJ2-3, with 7 positions matching TRBD2. CDR3 length equals 14 residues. Germline V gene sequence: CDR1 SGHKS, CDR2 YYEKEE (reference sequence). J gave up 3 bases and V 2 bases, and 3 bases lay outside the gene matches. The chain's CDR3 is CASSLLAKTDTQYF. The CDR3 nucleotides are TGTGCCAGCAGCTTACTAGCGAAAACAGATACGCAGTATTTT.

This chain uses TRBV5-5 with TRBJ2-7, with D possibly matching TRBD1 (5 bases). The CDR3 totals 18 residues. The germline gives CDR1 SGHKS, CDR2 YYEKEE (reference sequence). V lost 2 bases to trimming and J lost 6 bases, with 27 bases between them. DNA for the CDR3: TGTGCCAGCAGCTTAGAATGGCCAGGGTGGTTAGCATCCCGCGAGCAGTACTTC. It codes for CASSLEWPGWLASREQYF.